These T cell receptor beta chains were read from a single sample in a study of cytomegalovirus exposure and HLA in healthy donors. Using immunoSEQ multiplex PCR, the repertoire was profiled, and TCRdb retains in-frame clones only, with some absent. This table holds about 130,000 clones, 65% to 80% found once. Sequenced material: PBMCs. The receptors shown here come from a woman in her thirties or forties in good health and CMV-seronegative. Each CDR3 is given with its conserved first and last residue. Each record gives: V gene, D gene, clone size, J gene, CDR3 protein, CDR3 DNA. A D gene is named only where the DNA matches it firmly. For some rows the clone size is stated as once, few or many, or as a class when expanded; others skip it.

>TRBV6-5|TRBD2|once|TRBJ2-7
CASSYSSSGGEQYF
TGTGCCAGCAGTTACTCATCCAGCGGGGGAGAGCAGTACTTC
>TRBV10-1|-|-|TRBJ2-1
CASRSRGNEQFF
TGCGCCAGCCGGAGTAGGGGCAATGAGCAGTTCTTC
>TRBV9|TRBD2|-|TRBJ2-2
CASSAGTSGSGPLTGELFF
TGTGCCAGCAGCGCCGGGACTAGCGGGAGCGGACCGCTCACCGGGGAGCTGTTTTTT
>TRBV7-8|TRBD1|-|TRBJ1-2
CASSLDGTANYGYTF
TGTGCCAGCAGCTTGGACGGGACAGCTAACTATGGCTACACCTTC
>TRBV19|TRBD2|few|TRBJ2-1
CASSLRTSGSVNEQFF
TGTGCCAGTAGTTTAAGGACTAGCGGGAGTGTCAATGAGCAGTTCTTC
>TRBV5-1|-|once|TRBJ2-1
CASSFMTSSGEQFF
TGCGCCAGCAGCTTCATGACAAGCTCGGGGGAGCAGTTCTTC
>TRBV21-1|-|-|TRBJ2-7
CANATVYEQYF
TGTGCCAACGCGACAGTATACGAGCAGTACTTC
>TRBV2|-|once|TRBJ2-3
CASSEGDGGDTQYF
TGTGCCAGCAGTGAAGGGGATGGAGGCGATACGCAGTATTTT
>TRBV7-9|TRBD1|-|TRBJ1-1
CASSPRTGTNTEAFF
TGTGCCAGCAGCCCACGGACAGGCACGAACACTGAAGCTTTCTTT
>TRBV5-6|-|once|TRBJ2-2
CASQGTALTGELFF
TGTGCCAGCCAGGGGACCGCCCTCACCGGGGAGCTGTTTTTT
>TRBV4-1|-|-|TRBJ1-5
CASSQLWGPPQPQHF
TGCGCCAGCAGCCAATTATGGGGCCCCCCCCAGCCCCAGCATTTT
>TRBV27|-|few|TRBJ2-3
CASSPRLSSTDTQYF
TGTGCCAGCAGTCCGCGACTATCTAGCACAGATACGCAGTATTTT
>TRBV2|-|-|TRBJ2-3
CASSGGGADTQYF
TGTGCCAGCAGCGGGGGTGGGGCAGATACGCAGTATTTT
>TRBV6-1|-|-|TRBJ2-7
CASRAGDYEQYF
TGTGCCAGCAGGGCAGGGGACTACGAGCAGTACTTC
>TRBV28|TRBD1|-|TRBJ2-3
CASPRTGGSADTDTQYF
TGTGCCAGCCCACGGACAGGCGGCTCTGCGGACACAGATACGCAGTATTTT
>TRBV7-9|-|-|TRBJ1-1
CASSLADRAKAFF
TGTGCCAGCAGCTTAGCGGACAGAGCTAAAGCTTTCTTT
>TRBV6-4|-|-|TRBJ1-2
CASSDRGMVPGGGYGYTF
TGTGCCAGCAGTGACCGGGGGATGGTGCCGGGAGGGGGCTATGGCTACACCTTC
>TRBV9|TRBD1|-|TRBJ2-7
CASSVTGGSEQYF
TGTGCCAGCAGCGTAACAGGGGGCTCCGAGCAGTACTTC
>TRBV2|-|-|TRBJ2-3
CASRLQGTDTQYF
TGTGCCAGCAGATTACAGGGCACAGATACGCAGTATTTT
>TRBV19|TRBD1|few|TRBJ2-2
CAGQTGGYTGELFF
TGTGCCGGACAGACAGGGGGCTATACCGGGGAGCTGTTTTTT
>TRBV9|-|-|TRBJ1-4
CASSDLGEGKLFF
TGTGCCAGCAGCGACCTCGGGGAGGGAAAACTGTTTTTT
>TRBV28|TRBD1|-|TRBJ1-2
CASSPSTGAFYGYTF
TGTGCCAGCAGTCCCTCGACAGGGGCGTTCTATGGCTACACCTTC